The present entry profiles one T cell receptor beta chain with its context. This clonotype was counted many times. Its recognized antigen is unknown. No qualities accompany the bases; no much larger clone lies one base away. What the time point label conveys for this sample: patch test 1, 2 weeks after DPC sensitization. Read against the paper, the sample's treatment or condition label means: therapeutic diphenylcyclopropenone sensitization with weekly scalp DPC. Blood at each patch-test visit was drawn before the patch test was applied. Patients were eligible if aged 18 to 70, diagnosed with alopecia and judged suitable for DPC therapy, and pregnant patients were excluded. Unfractionated whole blood was collected in Tempus Blood RNA tubes, and total RNA was extracted from that blood. Libraries were built with RACE. The reads were generated on a NextSeq 500. During library preparation, unique molecular identifiers were attached to individual cDNA molecules so that TCRs could be counted quantitatively and reproducibly. Each blood RNA sample was used to sequence both TCR alpha and TCR beta chains. The original methods were these. A median of about 100,000 TCRs per sample was observed, with a range of 23,224 to 690,600. V, J and CDR3 annotation of the TCR reads was performed with the Decombinator software suite. For the PS versus PT1 abundance plots, all samples were subsampled to the same number of TCRs (28,000). TCRs were defined as expanded if absent before sensitization and observed at least eight times at the 2-week time point. TCRdb reprocessing: public reads trimmed at Q25 with fastp, clones called with MiXCR, in-frame beta chains kept. CDR3 protein duplicates are merged, each entry listing the most common genes and DNA. These V and J calls originate from TCRdb's pipeline instead of the authors' own analysis. The sample has about 360,000 distinct CDR3 sequences on record, 5.5% to 8% of them singletons. The top ten hold around 8.2% of the sample.

There are 15 amino acids in the CDR3, from cysteine to phenylalanine inclusive. Only the CDR3 portion is preserved as DNA: 45 bases, with reading frame beginning at the first base. V drops 2 bases and J drops 5 bases, leaving 13 bases in between. From the germline V gene, CDR1 is MDHEN and CDR2 is SYDVKM. The data were obtained in a study of human T cells and chemical hapten exposure (dated by TCRdb to about 2021). Some background on the complete study: For sensitization, 2% DPC in acetone was applied to a 2 cm by 2 cm area of upper inner arm skin. Libraries were pooled for sequencing, and variation in per-sample TCR yields was attributed mainly to small differences in library volumes within the pool. Approximately 28 alopecia patients provided blood for TCR sequencing at one to four time points (pre-sensitization, 2, 6 and 24 weeks). Patch testing was done on the upper back using Finn chambers containing 0.01% DPC, and results were scored after 6 days according to International Contact Dermatitis Research Group standards. Blood was sampled from patients pre-sensitization (week 0) and at 2, 6 and about 24 weeks after DPC sensitization. Patients additionally received weekly therapeutic DPC doses to the scalp throughout the roughly 24-week study period. The mostly female patient cohort included alopecia areata with under or over 50% scalp involvement, alopecia totalis and alopecia universalis. In alopecia patients, the study followed how the peripheral blood TCR repertoire changed in vivo over primary and secondary sensitization to diphenylcyclopropenone (DPC), a hapten. Here is what the overall study found, with its caveats: Because every patient had alopecia, a presumed autoimmune disease, the patients' immune response might differ from that of healthy individuals. Significantly more large CDR3 similarity clusters were formed by expanded TCRs than by pre-sensitization or healthy control sets, consistent with antigen-driven responses. A positive correlation was found between the number of PT1 expanded TCRs and patch test score, with significance reached at thresholds 8, 16 and 32 but not 4. No change with DPC sensitization was found in the number of TCRs above 1 in 1000 frequency, and no evidence of global repertoire structure alterations was found. Repeated subsampling changed both the strength of the expansion versus patch-test correlation and the threshold at which that correlation became significant.

This TCR was sampled from a woman younger than 30 with alopecia areata. Some clones in this sample may be carry-over from other donors' samples. Sequencing used whole blood, obtained in connection with sensitization to the hapten diphenylcyclopropenone (DPC). The V and J segments used are TRBV28 and TRBJ2-1; confidence is insufficient to name the D gene. In nucleotides, the sequence is TGTGCCAGCAGTTTAGTTCCGGCCCCGAACAATGAGCAGTTCTTC. It encodes CASSLVPAPNNEQFF.